This TCR beta chain was profiled in a study of OX40 agonist ivuxolimab in advanced cancers. The overall study: All patients had ivuxolimab intravenously every 2 weeks at 0.01 to 10 mg/kg. Averaging around 60 years in age, with a range of roughly 23 to 85, the cohort was about 83% male. Partial responses occurred in Three dose-escalation patients, one with hepatocellular carcinoma and two with cutaneous melanoma.

CDR1 is SGHRS and CDR2 is YFSETQ in the germline V gene. The CDR3 has 11 residues. V gave up 4 bases and J gave up 8 bases, with 9 bases separating them. Findings of the study overall: The work left the antigen specificity of expanded peripheral T cells undetermined.

Assay: immunoSEQ multiplex PCR; the TCRdb copy retains only in-frame clones and omits some. The sample holds just over 60,000 clones; roughly 87% are singletons and the top ten take 16%. To note about this clone: Its specificity is not known.

Sequences were derived from CD4+ or CD8+ T cells sorted from blood, sampled in a trial of the OX40 agonist ivuxolimab. The receptor's source is an adult with an advanced solid tumor such as melanoma, head and neck, liver or kidney cancer. The J gene is TRBJ2-5, the V gene TRBV5-1; TRBD2 might be the D (6 bases). The CDR3 here is CASSGAGTQYF. In DNA form, the CDR3 reads TGCGCCAGCAGCGGGGCGGGAACCCAGTACTTC.